This T cell receptor (beta chain) was documented in a study of CD8 T cells in Susac syndrome (dated by TCRdb to between 2017 and 2020). In terms of the full investigation: Of the Susac syndrome patients who were sequenced, roughly 6 had clinically active disease and roughly eight were in clinical remission. At the time of blood withdrawal, Susac syndrome patients were either therapy-naive, taking corticosteroids (with some also receiving IVIg), or on IVIg alone. The study used repertoire sequencing to test whether antigen drove CD8+ T cell activation and differentiation in Susac syndrome.

General conclusions and limits of the study: In the CD4+ T cell repertoire of Susac syndrome patients, clonal expansion was not detected. The number of individuals in the TCR sequencing and HLA analysis was recognized as being relatively small.

RNA was extracted using the RNeasy kit, and 0.5 to 1 microgram was reverse transcribed with random hexamers. The immunoSEQ multiplex PCR assay, which covers 54 Vbeta and 13 Jbeta segments, was used to amplify TCR beta CDR3 regions. To correct PCR amplification bias, a synthetic template baseline was used for both primer optimization and computational correction. Per the authors' processing: Reads were annotated to V, D and J genes per IMGT and analyzed with immunoSEQ Analyzer, keeping only productive sequences. Clonality was calculated as one minus the Shannon entropy normalized by log2 of the number of productive unique sequences. Public and private clones were assessed among the 100 most prevalent clones of each patient and control. Susac-specific clones were defined as absent from healthy and MS cohorts, over a thousand published viral clones and other ImmuneACCESS disease sequences. Using fastp trimming at Q25 and MiXCR clonotype assembly, TCRdb reanalyzed the public sequencing data and kept in-frame beta chains. Rows are unified per CDR3 protein, each entry keeping the most common DNA and genes. For this entry, the V and J calls and clone size follow TCRdb and not the study's own pipeline. For this sample the table gives some 150,000 distinct CDR3 sequences, of which approximately 94% were detected only once. The ten largest make up roughly 0.08% of the sample.

A distance of 14 bases separates the germline ends of V and J, which lose 3 bases and 5 bases respectively. Its CDR3 holds 14 amino acids, cysteine through phenylalanine. The read is trimmed to its CDR3 DNA, 42 bases read in frame from base 1. From the germline V gene, CDR1 is SNHLY and CDR2 is FYNNEI. Peripheral blood CD8+ and CD4+ T cells from healthy donors, Susac syndrome patients and multiple sclerosis patients were profiled using high-throughput TCR beta sequencing. The Susac syndrome patients fulfilled recently defined diagnostic criteria for definite or probable disease. CD8+ TEMRA cells were enriched by FACS, while bulk CD8+ and CD4+ T cells were purified by magnetic negative isolation. Blood was drawn into EDTA tubes, processed within 24 hours, and PBMCs were isolated by density gradient centrifugation. PBMCs intended for TCR sequencing were cryopreserved in liquid nitrogen and thawed later in a water bath at 37 degrees C. The sorted or isolated CD4+, CD8+ and CD8+ TEMRA cells had a purity of 90% or higher.

Comment on this clonotype: Its antigen specificity is not known. Base qualities were left out, and no much larger clone turns up one base away.

The chain joins TRBV2 to TRBJ2-7, with the D gene tentatively TRBD1 or TRBD2, based on 5 matching bases in each. Sequenced material: CD4+ T cells from PBMCs. This clonotype originated in a human donor with Susac syndrome. Here the CDR3 is given as CASSDKWRGDEQYF. In nucleotides, the sequence is TGTGCCAGCAGTGACAAGTGGAGAGGGGACGAGCAGTACTTC.